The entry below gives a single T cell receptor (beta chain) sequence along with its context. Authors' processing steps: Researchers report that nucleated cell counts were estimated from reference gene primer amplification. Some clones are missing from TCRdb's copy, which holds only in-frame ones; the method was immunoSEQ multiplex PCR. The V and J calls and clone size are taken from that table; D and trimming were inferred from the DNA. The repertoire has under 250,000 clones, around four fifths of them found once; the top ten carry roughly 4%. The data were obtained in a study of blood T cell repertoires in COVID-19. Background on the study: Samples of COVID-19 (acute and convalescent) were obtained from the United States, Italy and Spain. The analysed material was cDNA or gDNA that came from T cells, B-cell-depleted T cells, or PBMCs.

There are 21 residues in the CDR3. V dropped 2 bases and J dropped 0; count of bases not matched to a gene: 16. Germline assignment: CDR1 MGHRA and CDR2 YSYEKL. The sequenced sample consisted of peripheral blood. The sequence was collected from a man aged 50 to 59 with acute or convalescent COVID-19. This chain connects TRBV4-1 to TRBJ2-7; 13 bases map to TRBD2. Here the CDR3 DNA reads TGCGCCAGCAGCCAATACTTCGGGACTAGCGGGACCCGGGCCCTCTCCTACGAGCAGTACTTC. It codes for CASSQYFGTSGTRALSYEQYF.